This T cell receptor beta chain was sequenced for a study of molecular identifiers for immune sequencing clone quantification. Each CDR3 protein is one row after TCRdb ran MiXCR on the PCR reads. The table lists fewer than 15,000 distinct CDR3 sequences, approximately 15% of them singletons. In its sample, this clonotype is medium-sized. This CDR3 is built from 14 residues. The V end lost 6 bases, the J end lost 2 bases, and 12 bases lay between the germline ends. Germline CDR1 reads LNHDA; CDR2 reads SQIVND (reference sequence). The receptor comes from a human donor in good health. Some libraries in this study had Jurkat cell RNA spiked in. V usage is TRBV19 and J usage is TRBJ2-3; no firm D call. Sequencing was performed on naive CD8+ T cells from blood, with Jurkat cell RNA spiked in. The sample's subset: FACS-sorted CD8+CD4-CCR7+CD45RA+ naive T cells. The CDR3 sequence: CASSVESNTDTQYF. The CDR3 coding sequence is TGTGCCAGTAGCGTGGAGTCTAACACAGATACGCAGTATTTT. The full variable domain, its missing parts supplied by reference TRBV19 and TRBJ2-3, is DGGITQSPKYLFRKEGQNVTLSCEQNLNHDAMYWYRQDPGQGLRLIYYSQIVNDFQKGDIAEGYSVSREKKESFPLTVTSAQKNPTAFYLCASSVESNTDTQYFGPGTRLTVL.